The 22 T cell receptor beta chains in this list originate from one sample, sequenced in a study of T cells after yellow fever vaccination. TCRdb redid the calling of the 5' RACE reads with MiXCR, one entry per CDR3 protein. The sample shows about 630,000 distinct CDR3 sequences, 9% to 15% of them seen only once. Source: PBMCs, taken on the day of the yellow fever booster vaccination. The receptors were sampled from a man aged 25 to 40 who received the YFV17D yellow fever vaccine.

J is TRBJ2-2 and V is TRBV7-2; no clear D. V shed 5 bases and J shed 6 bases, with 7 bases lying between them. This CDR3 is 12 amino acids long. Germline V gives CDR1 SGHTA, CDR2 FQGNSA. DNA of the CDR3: TGTGCCAGCAGCGCGGATGCCGGGGAGCTGTTTTTT. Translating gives CASSADAGELFF.

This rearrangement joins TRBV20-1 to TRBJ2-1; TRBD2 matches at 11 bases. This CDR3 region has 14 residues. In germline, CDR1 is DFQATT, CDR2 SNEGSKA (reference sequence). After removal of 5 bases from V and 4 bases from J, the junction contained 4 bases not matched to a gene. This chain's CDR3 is CSADSGRGYNEQFF. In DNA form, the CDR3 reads TGCAGTGCTGATAGCGGGAGGGGGTACAATGAGCAGTTCTTC.

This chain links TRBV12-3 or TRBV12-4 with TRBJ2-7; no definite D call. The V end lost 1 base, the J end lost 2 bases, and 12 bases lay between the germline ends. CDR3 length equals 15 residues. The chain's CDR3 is CASSLGGSRTYEQYF. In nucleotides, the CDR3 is TGTGCCAGCAGTTTAGGAGGTAGCAGAACCTACGAGCAGTACTTC.

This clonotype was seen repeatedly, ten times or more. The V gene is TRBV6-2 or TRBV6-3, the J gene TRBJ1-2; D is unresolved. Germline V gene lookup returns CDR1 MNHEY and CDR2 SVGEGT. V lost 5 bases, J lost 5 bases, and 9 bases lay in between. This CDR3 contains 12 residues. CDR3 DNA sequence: TGTGCCAGCAGTGGAGTGGGATATGGCTACACCTTC. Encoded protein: CASSGVGYGYTF.

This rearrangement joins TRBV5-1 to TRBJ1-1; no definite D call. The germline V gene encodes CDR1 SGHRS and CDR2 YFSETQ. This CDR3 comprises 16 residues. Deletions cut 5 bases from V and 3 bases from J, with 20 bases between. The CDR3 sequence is CASRLRDDGTDTEAFF. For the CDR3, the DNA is TGCGCCAGCAGACTGAGAGATGACGGAACTGACACTGAAGCTTTCTTT. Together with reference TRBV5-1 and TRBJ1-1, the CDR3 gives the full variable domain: KAGVTQTPRYLIKTRGQQVTLSCSPISGHRSVSWYQQTPGQGLQFLFEYFSETQRNKGNFPGRFSGRQFSNSRSEMNVSTLELGDSALYLCASRLRDDGTDTEAFFGQGTRLTVV.

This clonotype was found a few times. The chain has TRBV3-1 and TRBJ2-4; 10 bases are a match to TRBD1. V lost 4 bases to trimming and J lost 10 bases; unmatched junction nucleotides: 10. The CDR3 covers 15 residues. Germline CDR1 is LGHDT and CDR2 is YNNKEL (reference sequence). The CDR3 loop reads CASSPRDRGLWIQYF. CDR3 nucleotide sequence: TGTGCCAGCAGCCCCCGGGACAGGGGCCTGTGGATTCAGTACTTC. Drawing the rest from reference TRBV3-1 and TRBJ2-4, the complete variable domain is DTAVSQTPKYLVTQMGNDKSIKCEQNLGHDTMYWYKQDSKKFLKIMFSYNNKELIINETVPNRFSPKSPDKAHLNLHINSLELGDSAVYFCASSPRDRGLWIQYFGAGTRLSVL.

CDR3: CASSTPTSGVDNEQFF. The CDR3 region has the DNA TGTGCCAGCAGCACCCCGACTAGCGGAGTTGACAATGAGCAGTTCTTC. The chain couples TRBV7-9 to TRBJ2-1, with 9 bases aligning to TRBD2. The CDR3 sequence is 16 residues long. Germline values: CDR1 SEHNR, CDR2 FQNEAQ (reference sequence). Losses at the gene ends were 5 bases for V and 5 bases for J; bases not matched to a gene: 10.

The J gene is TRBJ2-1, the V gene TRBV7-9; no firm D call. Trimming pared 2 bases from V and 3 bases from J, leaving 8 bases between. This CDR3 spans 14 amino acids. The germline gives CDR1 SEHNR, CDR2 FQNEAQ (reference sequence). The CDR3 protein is CASSLSGYYNEQFF. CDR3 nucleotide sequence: TGTGCCAGCAGCTTATCTGGCTACTACAATGAGCAGTTCTTC.

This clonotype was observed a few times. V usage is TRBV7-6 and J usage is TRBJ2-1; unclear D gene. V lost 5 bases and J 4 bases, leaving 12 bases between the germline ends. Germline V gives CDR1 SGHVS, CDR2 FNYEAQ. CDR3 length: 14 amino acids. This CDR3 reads CASSPRSGYNEQFF. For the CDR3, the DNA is TGTGCCAGCAGCCCCCGGTCCGGATACAATGAGCAGTTCTTC.

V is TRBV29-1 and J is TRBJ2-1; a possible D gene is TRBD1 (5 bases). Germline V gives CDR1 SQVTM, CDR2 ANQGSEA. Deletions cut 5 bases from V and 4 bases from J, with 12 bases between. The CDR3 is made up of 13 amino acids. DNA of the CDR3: TGCAGCGTTACAGGAATCCAATACAATGAGCAGTTCTTC. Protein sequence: CSVTGIQYNEQFF.

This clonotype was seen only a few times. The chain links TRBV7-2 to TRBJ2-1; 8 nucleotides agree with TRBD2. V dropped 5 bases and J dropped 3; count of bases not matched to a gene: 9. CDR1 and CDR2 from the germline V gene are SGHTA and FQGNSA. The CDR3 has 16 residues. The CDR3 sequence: CASSPRSAGDYNEQFF. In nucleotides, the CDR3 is TGTGCCAGCAGCCCAAGATCAGCGGGAGACTACAATGAGCAGTTCTTC.

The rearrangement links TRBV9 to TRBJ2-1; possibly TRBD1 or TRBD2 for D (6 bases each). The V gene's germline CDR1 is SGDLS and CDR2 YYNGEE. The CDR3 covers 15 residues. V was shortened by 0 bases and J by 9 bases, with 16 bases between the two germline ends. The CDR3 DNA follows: TGTGCCAGCAGCGTAGCTCCAAACGAGGGGGGTGAGCAGTTCTTC. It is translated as CASSVAPNEGGEQFF.

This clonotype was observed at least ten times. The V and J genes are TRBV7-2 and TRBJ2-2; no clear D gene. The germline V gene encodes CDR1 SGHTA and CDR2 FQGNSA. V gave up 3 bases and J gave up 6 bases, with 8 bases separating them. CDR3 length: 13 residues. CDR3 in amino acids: CASSFGKAGELFF. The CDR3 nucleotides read TGTGCCAGCAGCTTTGGGAAGGCCGGGGAGCTGTTTTTT.

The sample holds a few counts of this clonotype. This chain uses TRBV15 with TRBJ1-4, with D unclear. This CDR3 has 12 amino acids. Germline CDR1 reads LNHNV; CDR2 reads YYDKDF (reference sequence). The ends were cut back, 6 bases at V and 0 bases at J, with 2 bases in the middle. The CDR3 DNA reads TGTGCCACCAGTCCAACTAATGAAAAACTGTTTTTT. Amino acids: CATSPTNEKLFF. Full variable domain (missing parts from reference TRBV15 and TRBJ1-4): DAMVIQNPRYQVTQFGKPVTLSCSQTLNHNVMYWYQQKSSQAPKLLFHYYDKDFNNEADTPDNFQSRRPNTSFCFLDIRSPGLGDTAMYLCATSPTNEKLFFGSGTQLSVL.

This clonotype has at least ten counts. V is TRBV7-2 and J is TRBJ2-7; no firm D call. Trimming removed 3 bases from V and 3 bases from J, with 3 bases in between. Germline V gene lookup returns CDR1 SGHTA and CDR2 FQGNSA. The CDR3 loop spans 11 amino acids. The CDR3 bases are TGTGCCAGCAGCTTGTACTACGAGCAGTACTTC. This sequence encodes CASSLYYEQYF.

CDR3 in DNA: TGTGCCAGTAGCATACGACTCGGGAGAGAGCAGTTCTTC. Translated, it gives CASSIRLGREQFF. The chain joins TRBV19 to TRBJ2-1, with D possibly being TRBD2 (6 bases). This CDR3 has 13 amino acids. The germline V and J ends were trimmed by 6 bases and 10 bases, with 16 bases remaining between them. Germline CDR1 reads LNHDA; CDR2 reads SQIVND (reference sequence).

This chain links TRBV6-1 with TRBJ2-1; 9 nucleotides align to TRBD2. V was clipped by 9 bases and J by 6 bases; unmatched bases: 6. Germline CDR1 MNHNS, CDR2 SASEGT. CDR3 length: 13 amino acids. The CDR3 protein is CASRSGSPNEQFF. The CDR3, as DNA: TGTGCCAGTCGTAGCGGGAGTCCCAATGAGCAGTTCTTC.

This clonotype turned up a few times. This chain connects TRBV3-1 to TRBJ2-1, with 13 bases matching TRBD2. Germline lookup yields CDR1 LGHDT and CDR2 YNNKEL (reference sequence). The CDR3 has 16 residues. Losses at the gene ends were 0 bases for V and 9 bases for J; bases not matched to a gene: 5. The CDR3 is CASSQELAGGPFEQFF. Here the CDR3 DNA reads TGTGCCAGCAGCCAAGAACTAGCGGGAGGGCCGTTTGAGCAGTTCTTC.

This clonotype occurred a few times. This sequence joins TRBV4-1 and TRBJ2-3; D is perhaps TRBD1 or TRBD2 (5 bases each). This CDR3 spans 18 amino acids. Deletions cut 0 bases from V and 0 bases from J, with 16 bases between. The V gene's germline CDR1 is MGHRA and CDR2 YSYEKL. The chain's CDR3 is CASSQERRGRPSTDTQYF. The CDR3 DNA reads TGCGCCAGCAGCCAAGAAAGAAGGGGACGACCAAGCACAGATACGCAGTATTTT.

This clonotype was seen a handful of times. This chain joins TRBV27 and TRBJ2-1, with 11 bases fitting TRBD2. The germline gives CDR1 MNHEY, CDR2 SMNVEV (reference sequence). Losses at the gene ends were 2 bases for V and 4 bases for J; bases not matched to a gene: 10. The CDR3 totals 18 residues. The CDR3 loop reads CASSLGSSGRPLYNEQFF. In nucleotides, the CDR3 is TGTGCCAGCAGTTTAGGGTCTAGCGGGAGGCCCCTATACAATGAGCAGTTCTTC.

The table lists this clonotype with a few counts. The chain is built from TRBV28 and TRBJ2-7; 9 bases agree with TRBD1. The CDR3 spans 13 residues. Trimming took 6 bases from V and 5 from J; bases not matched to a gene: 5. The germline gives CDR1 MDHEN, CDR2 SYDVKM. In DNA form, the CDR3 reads TGTGCCAGCAGCAGGGACAGGGAGCACGAGCAGTACTTC. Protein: CASSRDREHEQYF.

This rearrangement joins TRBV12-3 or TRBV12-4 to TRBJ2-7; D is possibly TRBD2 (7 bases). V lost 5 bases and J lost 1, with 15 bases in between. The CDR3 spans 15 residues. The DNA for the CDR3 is TGTGCCAGCAGTCCTCCGAGGGGGGGATCCTACGAGCAGTACTTC. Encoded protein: CASSPPRGGSYEQYF.